Included here is one T cell receptor (beta chain) sequence, with context. Its specificity is not known. Scientists ran DNA taken from cultured CD4+ T cells through the Oncomine TCR Beta short-read assay for sequencing. After culture, CD4+ T cells served as the source for genomic DNA extraction. One entry per CDR3 protein, called by TCRdb with MiXCR from the PCR reads. The profile covers roughly 9,200 distinct CDR3 sequences, with 25% to 30% appearing a single time and roughly 10% taken by the ten largest. The source of the sample is a study of vaccination and CD4 T cells after COVID-19. The wider study: In culture, cells were exposed to overlapping spike peptides from SARS-CoV-2, HCoV-NL63, HCoV-OC43 and HCoV-229E.

The study, taken as a whole, reports: From approximately 23 to 38, the median of SARS-CoV-2-reactive clonotypes rose without reaching significance. It was found that, in convalescent patients, 304 of 307 vaccine-specific clones were spike mono-reactive.

Treatment denoted: approximately 10-day PBMC culture with coronavirus spike peptide pools or control peptides (ViraFEST assay). It was before the COVID-19 pandemic (2011-2018) that the unexposed donor's CD4+ T cells were collected. Following culture for approximately nine days, CD4+ T cells were isolated by negative selection. The material sequenced was CD4+ T cells from blood, cultured in vitro. The origin of this receptor is a human donor in good health.

CDR3 nucleotides: TGTGCCAGCAGCCAAGTAGGGGACAGGGACTATGGCTACACCTTC. Its protein is CASSQVGDRDYGYTF. The chain combines TRBV4-2 with TRBJ1-2; TRBD1 agrees at 9 bases. Trimming removed 1 base from V and 3 bases from J; junction bases left unmatched: 3. This CDR3 is 15 amino acids long. Germline V gene sequence: CDR1 LGHNA, CDR2 YNFKEQ.